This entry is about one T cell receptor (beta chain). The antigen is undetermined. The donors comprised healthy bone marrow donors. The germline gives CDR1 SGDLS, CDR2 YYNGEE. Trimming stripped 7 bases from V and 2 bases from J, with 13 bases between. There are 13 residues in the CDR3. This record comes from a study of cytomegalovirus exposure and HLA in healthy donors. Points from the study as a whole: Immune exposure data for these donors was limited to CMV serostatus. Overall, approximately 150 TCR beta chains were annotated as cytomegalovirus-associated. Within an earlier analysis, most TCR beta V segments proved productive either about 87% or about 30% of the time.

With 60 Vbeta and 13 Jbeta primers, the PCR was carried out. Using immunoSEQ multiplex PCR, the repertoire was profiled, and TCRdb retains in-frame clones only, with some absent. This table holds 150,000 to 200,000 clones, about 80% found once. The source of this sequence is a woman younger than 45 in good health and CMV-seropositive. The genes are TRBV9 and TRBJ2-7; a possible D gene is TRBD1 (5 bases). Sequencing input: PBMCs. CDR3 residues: CASCKAGPYEQYF. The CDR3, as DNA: TGTGCCAGCTGCAAGGCAGGGCCCTACGAGCAGTACTTC. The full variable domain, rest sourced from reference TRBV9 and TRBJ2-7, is DSGVTQTPKHLITATGQRVTLRCSPRSGDLSVYWYQQSLDQGLQFLIQYYNGEERAKGNILERFSAQQFPDLHSELNLSSLELGDSALYFCASCKAGPYEQYFGPGTRLTVT.